These T cell receptor beta chains were read from a single sample in a study of CD8+CD57+ T cells in acquired aplastic anemia. TCRdb re-called the reads through MiXCR, storing one row per CDR3 protein. This table holds around 170,000 distinct CDR3 sequences, nearly 50% found once. Sample: sorted CD4+, CD8+, or CD8+CD57+ T cells (not recorded which) from PBMCs. These receptors all stem from a human donor with aplastic anemia. CDR3s include the opening cysteine and the closing phenylalanine or tryptophan. The order of the fields is D gene, J gene, clone size, V gene, CDR3 DNA, CDR3 protein. D genes are given only for firm matches. The size entry is marked missing in some rows and otherwise reads once, few, many or a size class.

>-|TRBJ1-5|-|TRBV24-1
TGTGCCACCAGTGATTTGGGCAATCAGCCCCAGCATTTT
CATSDLGNQPQHF
>-|TRBJ1-4|-|TRBV15
TGTGCCACCAGCAGAGATGACGCAACTAATGAAAAACTGTTTTTT
CATSRDDATNEKLFF
>TRBD2|TRBJ2-3|-|TRBV7-3
TGTGCCAGCAGCTACCTAGCGGGGGACACAGATGCGCAGTATTTT
CASSYLAGDTDAQYF
>TRBD1|TRBJ2-3|few|TRBV19
TGTGCCAGTAAGGAAACAGGGGGTAGCGGAGATACGCAGTATTTT
CASKETGGSGDTQYF
>-|TRBJ2-1|-|TRBV6-1
TGTGCTAGATCCGGAGCGGGTTTGGGCGATGAGCAGTTCTTC
CARSGAGLGDEQFF
>TRBD2|TRBJ2-1|few|TRBV6-1
TGTGCCAGCAGTGATTTAGGGACTAGCGTTTGGGATGAGCAGTTCTTC
CASSDLGTSVWDEQFF
>-|TRBJ2-7|-|TRBV7-9
TGTGCCAGCAGCTTAGCGGGCAGCCCCTCGGAGCAGTACTTC
CASSLAGSPSEQYF
>-|TRBJ2-1|many|TRBV15
TGTGCCACCAGCAGAGTGCGGAATGAGCAGTTCTTC
CATSRVRNEQFF
>TRBD1|TRBJ1-2|many|TRBV27
TGTGCCAGCAGGTTGACAGGGGGCTATGGCTACACCTTC
CASRLTGGYGYTF
>-|TRBJ2-7|many|TRBV6-5
TGTGCCAGCACTCGAGGGATCCAATACGAGCAGTACTTC
CASTRGIQYEQYF
>-|TRBJ1-1|-|TRBV12-3/TRBV12-4
TGTGCCAGCAGTTTGACTAACACTGAAGCTTTCTTT
CASSLTNTEAFF
>-|TRBJ2-7|few|TRBV24-1
TGTGCCACCAGTGATTTTGGACGGAGCGGCAACTACGAGCAGTACTTC
CATSDFGRSGNYEQYF
>-|TRBJ2-7|many|TRBV4-1
TGCGCCAGCAGCCCCAGGACCGGTCCGGACGAGCAGTACTTC
CASSPRTGPDEQYF
>-|TRBJ1-2|-|TRBV7-2
TGTGCCAGCAGCTCCCGGGGGAGGGACGGCTACACCTTC
CASSSRGRDGYTF
>-|TRBJ1-6|-|TRBV20-1
TGCAGTGCTACCCGGGCAGGAGCCCTCTATAATTCACCCCTCCACTTT
CSATRAGALYNSPLHF
>-|TRBJ2-7|many|TRBV2
TGTGCCAGCAGTGTGGCAGTACTAGTACCTTACGAGCAGTACTTC
CASSVAVLVPYEQYF
>-|TRBJ2-7|-|TRBV7-9
TGCGCCAGTCTAGCTACAGATTCCTACGAGCAGTACTTC
CASLATDSYEQYF
>-|TRBJ2-6|many|TRBV15
TGTGCCACCAAGGTTTCTGGGGCCAACGTCCTGACTTTC
CATKVSGANVLTF
>TRBD2|TRBJ2-1|once|TRBV6-1
TGTGCCAGCTTAGCAGCGGGAGACAATGAGCAGTTCTTC
CASLAAGDNEQFF
>TRBD2|TRBJ2-7|many|TRBV2
TGTGCCAGCAGTGAAGGGAGACTAGCTCTCTACGAGCAGTACTTC
CASSEGRLALYEQYF
>-|TRBJ1-5|many|TRBV20-1
TGCAGTGCTAGAAGCGGAGGGCAACGCAATCAGCCCCAGCATTTT
CSARSGGQRNQPQHF
>-|TRBJ1-5|-|TRBV7-2
TGTGCCAGCAGCTTAACGCCACGGCAGCCCCAGCATTTT
CASSLTPRQPQHF
>-|TRBJ2-4|many|TRBV7-2
TGTGCCAGCAGCTTTCCACTGGGCATTCAGTACTTC
CASSFPLGIQYF
>-|TRBJ1-2|-|TRBV5-1
TGCGCCAGCAGCTTTACAGGGTCCTATGGCTACACCTTC
CASSFTGSYGYTF
>TRBD1|TRBJ1-2|-|TRBV29-1
TGCAGCGTTGCCGGACAGGCCCATGGCTACACCTTC
CSVAGQAHGYTF
>-|TRBJ2-7|many|TRBV5-1
TGCGCCAGCAGCCATGTTGAGGGAGAGCAGTACTTC
CASSHVEGEQYF
>-|TRBJ2-7|-|TRBV6-4
TGTGCCAGCAGTGGCTCCGGGACCGGCTACGAGCAGTACTTC
CASSGSGTGYEQYF
>-|TRBJ2-3|few|TRBV19
TGTGCCAGTAGTATGAGGGCGGGCGGTACGCAGTATTTT
CASSMRAGGTQYF
>-|TRBJ1-5|-|TRBV7-2
TGTGCCAGCAGCAAGGGACCGATTAGCAATCAGCCCCAGCATTTT
CASSKGPISNQPQHF
>-|TRBJ2-2|-|TRBV7-2
TGTGCCAGCAGCCAAGGCGCCTGGGGCACCGGGGAGCTGTTTTTT
CASSQGAWGTGELFF
>-|TRBJ1-2|many|TRBV20-1
TGCAGTGCTAGAGATGACGGGACATGGGACTATGGCTACACCTTC
CSARDDGTWDYGYTF
>-|TRBJ1-5|-|TRBV19
TGTGCCAGTAGTATTCTTGGGCAAGAGACCCAGCATTTT
CASSILGQETQHF
>TRBD2|TRBJ2-1|once|TRBV12-3/TRBV12-4
TGTGCCAGCAGACATCTAGCGGGGATCTACAATGAGCAGTTCTTC
CASRHLAGIYNEQFF
>-|TRBJ2-7|-|TRBV7-8
TGTGCCAGCAGCTTCTCGGTCGAGCAGTACTTC
CASSFSVEQYF
>TRBD1|TRBJ1-5|many|TRBV20-1
TGCAGTGCTACGGGGACAGGGAATACTAGCAATCAGCCCCAGCATTTT
CSATGTGNTSNQPQHF
>-|TRBJ1-5|many|TRBV20-1
TGCAGTGCTAGTCGAACAGGGCGGAATCAGCCCCAGCATTTT
CSASRTGRNQPQHF
>-|TRBJ2-5|-|TRBV7-7
TGTGCTAGCAGCTCGTTGGCCCAAGAGACCCGGTACTTC
CASSSLAQETRYF
>TRBD2|TRBJ2-7|many|TRBV20-1
TGCAGTGCTCCATGGGCGGGGGGAAAGCAGTACTTC
CSAPWAGGKQYF
>-|TRBJ2-5|many|TRBV20-1
TGCAGTGCTAGGTTAGAGACCCAGTACTTC
CSARLETQYF
>-|TRBJ2-5|-|TRBV10-3
TGTGCCGTCTGCCAGGGACTCCAAGAGACCCAGTACTTC
CAVCQGLQETQYF
>-|TRBJ1-2|many|TRBV6-1
TGTGCCAGCAGTGGCGGAGTCAGGGTCAACTATGGCTACACCTTC
CASSGGVRVNYGYTF
>-|TRBJ1-5|few|TRBV24-1
TGTGCCACCAGTGAGGGAAAGAATCAGCCCCAGCATTTT
CATSEGKNQPQHF
>-|TRBJ1-6|-|TRBV5-1
TGCACCAGCAGGAGGACTGTGGGTAATTCACCCCTCCACTTT
CTSRRTVGNSPLHF
>TRBD1|TRBJ2-2|-|TRBV24-1
TGTGCCACCAGTGATGACAGGGGGCCCGCCGGGGAGCTGTTTTTT
CATSDDRGPAGELFF
>-|TRBJ1-1|once|TRBV30
TGTGCCTGGAGTGCCCAATGGACGGATGAAGCTTTCTTT
CAWSAQWTDEAFF
>-|TRBJ2-7|-|TRBV2
TGTGCCAGCAGTGACTCTATGCTCGAGCAGTACTTC
CASSDSMLEQYF
>-|TRBJ2-7|-|TRBV7-6
TGTGCCAGCAGCCGGGACATTCCCTACGAGCAGTACTTC
CASSRDIPYEQYF
>-|TRBJ1-2|-|TRBV29-1
TGCAGCGTGGCGGGACGTTCGGGTGGCTACACCTTC
CSVAGRSGGYTF
>-|TRBJ2-2|-|TRBV7-9
TGTGCCAGCAGCTCCAGACAGTTCACCGGGGAGCTGTTTTTT
CASSSRQFTGELFF
>-|TRBJ1-1|-|TRBV5-1
TGCGCCAGCAGCTTGTCCCCGACAGAGAGGAACACTGAAGCTTTCTTT
CASSLSPTERNTEAFF
>TRBD1|TRBJ2-3|-|TRBV5-1
TGCGCCAGCAGCTTGGGACAGGGAAGCGCAGATACGCAGTATTTT
CASSLGQGSADTQYF
>TRBD1|TRBJ2-2|many|TRBV5-1
TGCGCCAGCATGCCCGAACAGGGGGCGAACACCGGGGAGCTGTTTTTT
CASMPEQGANTGELFF
>-|TRBJ1-5|many|TRBV7-9
TGTGCCAGCAGTTTAGGCAATCAGCCCCAGCATTTT
CASSLGNQPQHF
>TRBD2|TRBJ2-1|-|TRBV20-1
TGCAGTGCTGATAGCGGGATTAACAACTACAATGAGCAGTTCTTC
CSADSGINNYNEQFF
>TRBD2|TRBJ2-1|-|TRBV5-1
TGCGCCAGCAGCTGGGGACTAGCGGGGGGGATCTCCTACAATGAGCAGTTCTTC
CASSWGLAGGISYNEQFF